This TCR beta chain was sequenced in a study of OX40 agonist ivuxolimab in advanced cancers. Whole-study context: Cancers in dose escalation were hepatocellular, melanoma, renal cell and head and neck. The dose-escalation cohort was over 65% male, with a mean age of about 58 years, ranging about 23 to 90. Allowance was made for prior anti-PD-1, anti-PD-L1 or anti-CTLA-4 therapy, and approximately 40% had some.

Losses at the gene ends were 1 base for V and 5 bases for J; bases not matched to a gene: 8. The CDR3 covers 15 residues. The germline CDR1 and CDR2 sequences are MNHEY and SMNVEV (reference sequence). Note on this clone: Antigen: not known.

TCRdb's copy holds only in-frame clones and misses some; the assay was immunoSEQ multiplex PCR. The sample includes 60,000 to 65,000 clones, 85% to 90% seen only once; the top ten take more than 10%. Study outcomes and limitations: CD4+ and CD8+ blood T cells expanded clonally by week 6 at 0.1 to 3.0 mg/kg.

This clonotype was sampled from an adult with an advanced solid tumor such as melanoma, head and neck, liver or kidney cancer. V gene TRBV27 combines with J gene TRBJ2-7, with 7 nucleotides matching TRBD2. The specimen comprised CD4+ or CD8+ T cells sorted from blood, sampled in a trial of the OX40 agonist ivuxolimab. The CDR3 spells CASSLWGRALDEQYF. The CDR3 bases are TGTGCCAGCAGTTTATGGGGGAGGGCCCTCGACGAGCAGTACTTC.